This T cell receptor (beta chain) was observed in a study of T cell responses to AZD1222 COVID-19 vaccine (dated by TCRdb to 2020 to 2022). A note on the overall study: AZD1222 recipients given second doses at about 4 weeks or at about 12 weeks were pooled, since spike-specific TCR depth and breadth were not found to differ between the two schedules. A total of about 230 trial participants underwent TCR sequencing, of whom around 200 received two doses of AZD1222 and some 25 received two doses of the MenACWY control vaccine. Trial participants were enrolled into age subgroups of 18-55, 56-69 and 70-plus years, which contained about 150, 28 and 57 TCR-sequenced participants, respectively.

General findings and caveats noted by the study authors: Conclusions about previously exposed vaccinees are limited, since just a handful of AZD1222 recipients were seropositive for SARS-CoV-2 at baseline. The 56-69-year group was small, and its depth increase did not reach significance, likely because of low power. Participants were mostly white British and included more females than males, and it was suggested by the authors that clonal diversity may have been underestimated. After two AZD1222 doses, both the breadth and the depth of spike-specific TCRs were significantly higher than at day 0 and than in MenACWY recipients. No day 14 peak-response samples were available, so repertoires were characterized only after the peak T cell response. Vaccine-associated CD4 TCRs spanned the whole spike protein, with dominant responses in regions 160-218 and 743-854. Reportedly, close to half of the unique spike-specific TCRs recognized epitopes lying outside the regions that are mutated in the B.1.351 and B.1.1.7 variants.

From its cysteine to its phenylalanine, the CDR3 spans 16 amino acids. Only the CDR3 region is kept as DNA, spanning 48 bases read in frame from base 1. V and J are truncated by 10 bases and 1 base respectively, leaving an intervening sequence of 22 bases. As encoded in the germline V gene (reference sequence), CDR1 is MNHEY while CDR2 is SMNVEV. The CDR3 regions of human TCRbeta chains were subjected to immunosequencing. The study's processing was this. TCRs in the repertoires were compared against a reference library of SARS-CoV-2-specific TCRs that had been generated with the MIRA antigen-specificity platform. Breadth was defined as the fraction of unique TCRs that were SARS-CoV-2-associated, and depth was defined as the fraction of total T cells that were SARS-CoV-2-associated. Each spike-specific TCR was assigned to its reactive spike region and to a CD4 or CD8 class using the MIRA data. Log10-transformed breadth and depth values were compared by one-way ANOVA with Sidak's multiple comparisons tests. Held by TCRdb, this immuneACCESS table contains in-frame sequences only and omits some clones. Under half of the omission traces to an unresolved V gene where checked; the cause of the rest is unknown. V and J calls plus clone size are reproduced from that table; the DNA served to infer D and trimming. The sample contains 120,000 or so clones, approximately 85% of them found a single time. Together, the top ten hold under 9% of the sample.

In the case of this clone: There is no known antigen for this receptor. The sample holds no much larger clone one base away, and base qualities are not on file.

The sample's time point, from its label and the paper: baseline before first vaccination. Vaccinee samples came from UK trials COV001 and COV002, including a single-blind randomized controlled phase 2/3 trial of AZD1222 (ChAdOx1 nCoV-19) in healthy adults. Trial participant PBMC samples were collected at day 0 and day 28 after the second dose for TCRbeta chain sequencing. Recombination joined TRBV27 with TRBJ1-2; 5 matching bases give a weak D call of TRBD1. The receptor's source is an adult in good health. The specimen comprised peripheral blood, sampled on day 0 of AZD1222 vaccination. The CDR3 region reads CATRSETANVNYGYTF. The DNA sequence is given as TGTGCCACCAGGTCGGAGACAGCTAATGTTAACTATGGCTACACCTTC.